The subject of this entry is one T cell receptor (beta chain). As yet, its antigen is unknown. Profiled with immunoSEQ multiplex PCR; TCRdb holds only in-frame clones, not every one. This table has 120,000 to 150,000 clones, 75% to 95% appearing once. These data come from a study of T cell responses to AZD1222 COVID-19 vaccine. Study-level information: Recipients boosted at about 4 weeks or about 12 weeks are pooled.

General study findings and limits: No repertoire was sampled before or during the peak T cell response, only after it. The span of vaccine-associated CD4 TCRs extended across spike, with dominance at 160-218 and 743-854. Compared with day 0, the breadth and depth of the Spike-specific TCR repertoire rose significantly after two doses of AZD1222.

The V gene lost 3 bases and the J gene lost 2 bases, with 14 bases spanning the gap. The germline CDR1 and CDR2 sequences are MDHEN and SYDVKM. There are 15 residues in the CDR3. The chain uses TRBV28 and TRBJ2-7; TRBD2 might be the D (7 bases). Here the sequenced sample was peripheral blood, taken on day 0 of AZD1222 vaccination. The clonotype originates from an adult in good health. The CDR3 coding sequence is TGTGCCAGCAGTTTTAGGCGGGGGCCGACCTACGAGCAGTACTTC. Its protein is CASSFRRGPTYEQYF. Full variable domain (remainder filled in from reference TRBV28 and TRBJ2-7): DVKVTQSSRYLVKRTGEKVFLECVQDMDHENMFWYRQDPGLGLRLIYFSYDVKMKEKGDIPEGYSVSREKKERFSLILESASTNQTSMYLCASSFRRGPTYEQYFGPGTRLTVT.